One sample yielded the 4 T cell receptor beta chains listed below, sequenced in a study of blood T cell repertoires in COVID-19. Data came from immunoSEQ multiplex PCR; TCRdb stores just in-frame clones and leaves some out. The repertoire has 75,000 to 95,000 clones, roughly 80% of them found once; the top ten carry approximately 12%. Sequences were obtained from peripheral blood. Every receptor here comes from a woman aged 40-49 years with active or convalescent COVID-19.

This clone was observed many times. The V and J genes are TRBV24-1 and TRBJ2-2; TRBD1 agrees at 11 bases. This CDR3 has 18 residues. The V segment lost 3 bases and the J segment 3 bases; nucleotides outside the gene matches: 8. CDR1 and CDR2 from the germline V gene are KGHDR and SFDVKD. This CDR3 is CATSDGGQGVLYTGELFF. DNA for the CDR3: TGTGCCACCAGTGATGGGGGACAGGGGGTACTATACACCGGGGAGCTGTTTTTT.

This chain connects TRBV11-2 to TRBJ2-1; perhaps TRBD2 as D (5 bases). V lost 2 bases to trimming and J lost 2 bases, with 13 bases between them. This CDR3 contains 16 residues. CDR1 and CDR2 from the germline V gene are SGHAT and FQNNGV. In nucleotides, the CDR3 is TGTGCCAGCAGCTTAAATACCGGAGGCGCCTACAATGAGCAGTTCTTC. Protein: CASSLNTGGAYNEQFF.

There are a few counts of this clone. V is TRBV19 and J is TRBJ2-5; D perhaps matches TRBD2 (6 bases). V lost 8 bases and J lost 4, with 20 bases in between. Germline CDR1 is LNHDA and CDR2 is SQIVND (reference sequence). The CDR3 consists of 15 residues. Written as DNA, the CDR3 is TGTGCCAGTCGAAAGACTAGTCCACAGGCAGAGACCCAGTACTTC. It yields the protein CASRKTSPQAETQYF.

This sequence joins TRBV3-1 (or the pseudogene TRBV3-2) and TRBJ2-7; TRBD1 agrees at 9 bases. Germline assignment: CDR1 LGHDT and CDR2 YNNKEL (reference sequence). Losses at the gene ends were 4 bases for V and 6 bases for J; bases not matched to a gene: 7. The CDR3 is 14 amino acids. CDR3 DNA sequence: TGTGCCAGCAGCCCCCGGACAGGGGTAATCGAGCAGTACTTC. Translated: CASSPRTGVIEQYF.